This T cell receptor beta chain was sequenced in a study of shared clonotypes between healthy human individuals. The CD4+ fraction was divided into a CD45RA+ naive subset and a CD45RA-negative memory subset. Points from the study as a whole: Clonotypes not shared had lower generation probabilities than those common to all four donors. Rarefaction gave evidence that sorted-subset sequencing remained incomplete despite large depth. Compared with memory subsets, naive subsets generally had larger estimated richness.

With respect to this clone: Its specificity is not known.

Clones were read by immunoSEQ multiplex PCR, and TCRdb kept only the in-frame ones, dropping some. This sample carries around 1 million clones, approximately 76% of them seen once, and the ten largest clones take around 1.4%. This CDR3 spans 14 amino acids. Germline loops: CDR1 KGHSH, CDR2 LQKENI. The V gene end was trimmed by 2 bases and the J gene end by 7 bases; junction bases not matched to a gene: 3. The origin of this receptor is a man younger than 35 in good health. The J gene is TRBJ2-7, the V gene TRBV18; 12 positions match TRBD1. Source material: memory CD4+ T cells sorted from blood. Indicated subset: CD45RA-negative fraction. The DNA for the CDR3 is TGTGCCAGCTCACCAGGGACAGGGGGCGAGGAGCAGTACTTC. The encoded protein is CASSPGTGGEEQYF.